What follows describes a single T cell receptor (beta chain). The record originates from a study of blood T cell repertoires in COVID-19. In the original workflow: Nucleated cell counts were estimated from reference gene primer amplification. Data came from immunoSEQ multiplex PCR; TCRdb stores just in-frame clones and leaves some out. The V and J calls and clone size come from that table; D and trimming were worked out from the DNA. The data show fewer than 450,000 clones, with about nine tenths seen just once and 5.5% to 7.5% held by the top ten. V shed 6 bases, J shed 6 bases, and the junction held 5 bases outside the gene matches. Germline assignment: CDR1 MNHEY and CDR2 SMNVEV (reference sequence). There are 13 residues in the CDR3.

The receptor comes from an older woman with COVID-19, enrolled during active disease. The chain couples TRBV27 to TRBJ1-1, with 9 nucleotides matching TRBD1. Material: peripheral blood. The CDR3 coding sequence is TGTGCCAGCAGACGGGACAGGGAATCTGAAGCTTTCTTT. Encoded protein: CASRRDRESEAFF.